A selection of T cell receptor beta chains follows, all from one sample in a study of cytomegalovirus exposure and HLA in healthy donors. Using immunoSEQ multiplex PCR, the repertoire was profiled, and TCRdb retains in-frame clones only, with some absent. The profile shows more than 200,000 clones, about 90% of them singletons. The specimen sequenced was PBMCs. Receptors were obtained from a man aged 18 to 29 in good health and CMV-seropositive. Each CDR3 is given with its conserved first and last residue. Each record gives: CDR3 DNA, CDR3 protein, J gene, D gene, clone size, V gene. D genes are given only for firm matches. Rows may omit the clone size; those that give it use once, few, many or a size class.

CDR3nt: TGTGCCAGCAGAGGTTCAGGGGAGGGCTACACCTTC
CDR3aa: CASRGSGEGYTF
j_gene: TRBJ1-2
d_gene: -
abundance: -
v_gene: TRBV2

CDR3nt: TGCAGCGCTGGGACAGGGGGAAATGAAAAACTGTTTTTT
CDR3aa: CSAGTGGNEKLFF
j_gene: TRBJ1-4
d_gene: TRBD1
abundance: -
v_gene: TRBV29-1

CDR3nt: TGTGCCAGCAGCCTGGGACAGGGACCTTCCACAGATACGCAGTATTTT
CDR3aa: CASSLGQGPSTDTQYF
j_gene: TRBJ2-3
d_gene: TRBD1
abundance: -
v_gene: TRBV13

CDR3nt: TGTGCCAGTAGTATTCAATCCTTCAATGAGCAGTTCTTC
CDR3aa: CASSIQSFNEQFF
j_gene: TRBJ2-1
d_gene: -
abundance: -
v_gene: TRBV19

CDR3nt: TGTGCCAGTAGTGACTTGGGAGGTTGGGATCAGCCCCAGCATTTT
CDR3aa: CASSDLGGWDQPQHF
j_gene: TRBJ1-5
d_gene: -
abundance: -
v_gene: TRBV19

CDR3nt: TGCGCCAGCAGCCATGCCCCGGGCGATGGCACTGAAGCTTTCTTT
CDR3aa: CASSHAPGDGTEAFF
j_gene: TRBJ1-1
d_gene: -
abundance: -
v_gene: TRBV10-2

CDR3nt: TGTGCCACCAGCAGAGGAGGGTTCGAAGCTTTCTTT
CDR3aa: CATSRGGFEAFF
j_gene: TRBJ1-1
d_gene: -
abundance: -
v_gene: TRBV15

CDR3nt: TGTGCCAGCAGTCCCCTAGCGGGAGACTATAGCTCCTACAATGAGCAGTTCTTC
CDR3aa: CASSPLAGDYSSYNEQFF
j_gene: TRBJ2-1
d_gene: TRBD2
abundance: -
v_gene: TRBV27

CDR3nt: TGTGCCAGCAGTGTTTGGCAGGGGGCGGAAAAACTGTTTTTT
CDR3aa: CASSVWQGAEKLFF
j_gene: TRBJ1-4
d_gene: TRBD1
abundance: once
v_gene: TRBV2

CDR3nt: TGTGCCAGCAGCGGAGGGACTCCCAGCTCTGGGGCCAACGTCCTGACTTTC
CDR3aa: CASSGGTPSSGANVLTF
j_gene: TRBJ2-6
d_gene: -
abundance: -
v_gene: TRBV5-4

CDR3nt: TGCGCCAGCAGTTCCGATGCTGAAGCTTTCTTT
CDR3aa: CASSSDAEAFF
j_gene: TRBJ1-1
d_gene: -
abundance: -
v_gene: TRBV5-1

CDR3nt: TGTGCCAGCACTACGGACAGGAGTAATGAAAAACTGTTTTTT
CDR3aa: CASTTDRSNEKLFF
j_gene: TRBJ1-4
d_gene: TRBD1
abundance: -
v_gene: TRBV27

CDR3nt: TGTGCCAGCAGCCTCCGACTAGCGGGAGAAGAGACCCAGTACTTC
CDR3aa: CASSLRLAGEETQYF
j_gene: TRBJ2-5
d_gene: -
abundance: -
v_gene: TRBV21-1

CDR3nt: TGTGCCAGCAGCCCCGATCCTACAGGGGCCAAAAACATTCAGTACTTC
CDR3aa: CASSPDPTGAKNIQYF
j_gene: TRBJ2-4
d_gene: -
abundance: -
v_gene: TRBV6-4

CDR3nt: TGTGCCAGCAGTGAAGGGACATTACGAGCTTTCTTT
CDR3aa: CASSEGTLRAFF
j_gene: TRBJ1-1
d_gene: -
abundance: -
v_gene: TRBV6-1

CDR3nt: TGCGCCAGCAGCTTGGGACAGGGCTGGTCAGAGCAGTACTTC
CDR3aa: CASSLGQGWSEQYF
j_gene: TRBJ2-7
d_gene: TRBD1
abundance: -
v_gene: TRBV5-1

CDR3nt: TGTGCCACCAGCGAGGGGGCGCGGGTGAACACTGAAGCTTTCTTT
CDR3aa: CATSEGARVNTEAFF
j_gene: TRBJ1-1
d_gene: TRBD1
abundance: -
v_gene: TRBV15

CDR3nt: TGCGCCAGCAGCCTCCGGGACAGGGATGGTAATGAAAAACTGTTTTTT
CDR3aa: CASSLRDRDGNEKLFF
j_gene: TRBJ1-4
d_gene: TRBD1
abundance: -
v_gene: TRBV5-1